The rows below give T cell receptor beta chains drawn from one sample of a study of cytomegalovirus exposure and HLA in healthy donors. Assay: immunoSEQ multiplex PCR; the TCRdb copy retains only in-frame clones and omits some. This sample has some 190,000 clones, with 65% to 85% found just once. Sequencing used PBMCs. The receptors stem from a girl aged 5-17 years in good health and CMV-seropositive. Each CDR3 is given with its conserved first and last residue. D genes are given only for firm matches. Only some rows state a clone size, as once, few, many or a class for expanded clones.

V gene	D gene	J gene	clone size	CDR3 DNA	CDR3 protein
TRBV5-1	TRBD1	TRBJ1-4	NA	TGCGCCAGCAGCTGGACAGGGGATAATGAAAAACTGTTTTTT	CASSWTGDNEKLFF
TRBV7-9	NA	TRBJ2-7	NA	TGTGCCAGCAGCTTACAGGACTGGACCTACGAGCAGTACTTC	CASSLQDWTYEQYF
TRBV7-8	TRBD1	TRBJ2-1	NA	TGTGCCAGCAGCCCAGAGGGGACAGGGTGGGGGCTTGATGAGCAGTTCTTC	CASSPEGTGWGLDEQFF
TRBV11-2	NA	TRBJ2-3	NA	TGTGCCAGCAGCTTAGACGGGAGCCTTGTGGATACGCAGTATTTT	CASSLDGSLVDTQYF
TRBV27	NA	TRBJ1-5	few	TGTGCCAGCGGCATCGGGTCGGCTGGCAATCAGCCCCAGCATTTT	CASGIGSAGNQPQHF
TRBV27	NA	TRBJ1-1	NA	TGTGCCAGCAGCGCGGAGGGCATGAACACTGAAGCTTTCTTT	CASSAEGMNTEAFF
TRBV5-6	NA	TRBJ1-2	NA	TGTGCCAGCAGCTTGGGCAGGGCCTATGGCTACACCTTC	CASSLGRAYGYTF
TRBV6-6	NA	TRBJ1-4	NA	TGTGCCAGCAGTTCCGGCGGGACTAATGAAAAACTGTTTTTT	CASSSGGTNEKLFF
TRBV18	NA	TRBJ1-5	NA	TGTGCCAGCTCACGGGGGGACAATCAGCCCCAGCATTTT	CASSRGDNQPQHF
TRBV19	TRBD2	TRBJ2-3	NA	TGTGCCAGTAGTATCGGCGGACTAGGAGCAGATACGCAGTATTTT	CASSIGGLGADTQYF
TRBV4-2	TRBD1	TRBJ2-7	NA	TGTGCCAGCAGCCCTCCGGGACAGGGATCCGAGCAGTACTTC	CASSPPGQGSEQYF
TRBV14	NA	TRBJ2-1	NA	TGTGCCAGCAGCCAGAGGGGGGAGCAGTTCTTC	CASSQRGEQFF
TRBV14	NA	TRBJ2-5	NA	TGTGCCAGCAGCCCGTTTGAGCGGGCCAACCAAGAGACCCAGTACTTC	CASSPFERANQETQYF
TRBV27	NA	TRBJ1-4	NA	TGTGCCAGCAGTTTCACCGTGGAGGGAACAACTAATGAAAAACTGTTTTTT	CASSFTVEGTTNEKLFF
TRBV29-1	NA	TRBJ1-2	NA	TGCAGCGTTTCTACTACGCGTTCAAGGGGTCATGGCTACACCTTC	CSVSTTRSRGHGYTF
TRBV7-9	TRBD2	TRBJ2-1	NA	TGTGCCAGCAGCTCCCTCGGGACTAGCGGGAGTTATGAGCAGTTCTTC	CASSSLGTSGSYEQFF
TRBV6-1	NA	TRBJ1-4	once	TGTGCCAGCAGTGGTCTTCTAGGAACAACTAATGAAAAACTGTTTTTT	CASSGLLGTTNEKLFF
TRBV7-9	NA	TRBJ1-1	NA	TGTGCCAGCAGCTTATCCGGACAAAACACTGAAGCTTTCTTT	CASSLSGQNTEAFF
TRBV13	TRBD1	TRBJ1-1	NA	TGTGCCAGCAGCCCACAGGGGGGATTGAACACTGAAGCTTTCTTT	CASSPQGGLNTEAFF
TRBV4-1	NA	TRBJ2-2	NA	TGCGCCAGCAGCCAACGGGATACCGGGGAGCTGTTTTTT	CASSQRDTGELFF
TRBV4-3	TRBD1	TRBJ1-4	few	TGCGCCAGCAGCCTCCGACAGGGGACGAATGAAAAACTGTTTTTT	CASSLRQGTNEKLFF
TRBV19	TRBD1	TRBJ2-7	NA	TGTGCCAGTAAAGCCGGGACAGGGGACTACGAGCAGTACTTC	CASKAGTGDYEQYF
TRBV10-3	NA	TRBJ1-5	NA	TGTGCCACCCGGGAGGCTGGGGTGGGCAATCAGCCCCAGCATTTT	CATREAGVGNQPQHF
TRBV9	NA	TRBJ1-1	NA	TGTGCCAGCAGCGAACAGAATCTGAACACTGAAGCTTTCTTT	CASSEQNLNTEAFF
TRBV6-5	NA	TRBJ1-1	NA	TGTGCCAGCAGTTACCAGGGAAGCACTGAAGCTTTCTTT	CASSYQGSTEAFF
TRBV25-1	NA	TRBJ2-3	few	TGTGCCAGCAGTGAACCTCGGGACACAGATACGCAGTATTTT	CASSEPRDTDTQYF
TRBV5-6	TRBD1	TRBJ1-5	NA	TGTGCCAGCAGCTTGGGGGGACAGGGGGCTGTGTTGGATCAGCCCCAGCATTTT	CASSLGGQGAVLDQPQHF
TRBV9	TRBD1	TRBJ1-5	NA	TGTGCCAGCAGCCCGGACAGGGCGGATCAGCCCCAGCATTTT	CASSPDRADQPQHF
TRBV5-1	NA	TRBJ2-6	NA	TGCGCCAGCAGCATCGGGTCGCCTGGGGCCAACGTCCTGACTTTC	CASSIGSPGANVLTF
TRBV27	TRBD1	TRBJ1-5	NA	TGTGCCAGCAGTTTAAACAGGGGGGCTCAGCCCCAGCATTTT	CASSLNRGAQPQHF
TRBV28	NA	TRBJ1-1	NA	TGTGCCAGCAGCCCAAACGGGTTGAACACTGAAGCTTTCTTT	CASSPNGLNTEAFF
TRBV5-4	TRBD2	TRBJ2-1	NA	TGTGCCAGCAGCACCTCGGCGACTAGCGGCAACAATGAGCAGTTCTTC	CASSTSATSGNNEQFF
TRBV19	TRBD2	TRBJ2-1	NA	TGTGCCAGCGTAGCGGGAGTGGGGTACAATGAGCAGTTCTTC	CASVAGVGYNEQFF
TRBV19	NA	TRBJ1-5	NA	TGTGCCAGTAGTAGCCCAGGCGGGACGGACCAGAATCAGCCCCAGCATTTT	CASSSPGGTDQNQPQHF
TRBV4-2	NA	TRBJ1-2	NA	TGTGCCAGCAGCCAAGAGTACAGGGTCGGCTACACCTTC	CASSQEYRVGYTF
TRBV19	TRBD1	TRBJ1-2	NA	TGTGCCAGTAGCCGACAGGGAAGCTATGGCTACACCTTC	CASSRQGSYGYTF
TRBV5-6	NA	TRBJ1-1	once	TGTGCCAGCAGCTTGTATACAGGTTTGACCAGCTGGGGGAACACTGAAGCTTTCTTT	CASSLYTGLTSWGNTEAFF
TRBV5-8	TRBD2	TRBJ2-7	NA	TGTGCCAGCAGCTTGGAAGCGGGGGGGCCCTACGAGCAGTACTTC	CASSLEAGGPYEQYF
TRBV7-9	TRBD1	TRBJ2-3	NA	TGTGCCAGCAGGCACGATGGACAGGCAAATACGCAGTATTTT	CASRHDGQANTQYF
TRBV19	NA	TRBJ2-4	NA	TGTGCCAGTAGTATGGGGGGGCTAGCCAAAAACATTCAGTACTTC	CASSMGGLAKNIQYF
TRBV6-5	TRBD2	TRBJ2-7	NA	TGTGCCAGCAGTTACTCTGGGCTAGCGGGGGTCTACGAGCAGTACTTC	CASSYSGLAGVYEQYF
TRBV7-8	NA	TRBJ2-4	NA	TGTGCCAGCAGCTTATCCCGGGACTTCTCACTAGCCAAAAACATTCAGTACTTC	CASSLSRDFSLAKNIQYF
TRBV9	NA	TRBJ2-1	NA	TGTGCCAGCAGCGTAGAGGAGCCCTACAATGAGCAGTTCTTC	CASSVEEPYNEQFF
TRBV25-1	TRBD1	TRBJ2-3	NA	TGTGCCAGCAGGCAGACAGGGGGGAAACAAGATACGCAGTATTTT	CASRQTGGKQDTQYF
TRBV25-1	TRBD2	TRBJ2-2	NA	TGTGCCAGCAGTGCCGGGGGAGGGACTTATGGGACCGGGGAGCTGTTTTTT	CASSAGGGTYGTGELFF
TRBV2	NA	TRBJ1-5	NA	TGTGCCAGCAGCTACAGAGGGTTCAATCAGCCCCAGCATTTT	CASSYRGFNQPQHF
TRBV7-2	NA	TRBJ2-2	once	TGTGCCAGCAGTTCGAGGGCTAGTGAGACCGGGGAGCTGTTTTTT	CASSSRASETGELFF
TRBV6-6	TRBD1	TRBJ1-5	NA	TGTGCCAGCAGACTACAGGGGCACCAGCATTTT	CASRLQGHQHF
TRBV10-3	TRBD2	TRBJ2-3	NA	TGTGCCACGCTAGCGGGGGGTACAGATACGCAGTATTTT	CATLAGGTDTQYF
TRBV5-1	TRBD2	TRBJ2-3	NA	TGCGCCAGCAGCTTGGGAGAGGGACTAGTAAAAAGTGGAACAGATACGCAGTATTTT	CASSLGEGLVKSGTDTQYF
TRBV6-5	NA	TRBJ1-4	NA	TGTGCCAGCAGCTGGACAGCCTCTAATGAAAAACTGTTTTTT	CASSWTASNEKLFF
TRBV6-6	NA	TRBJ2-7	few	TGTGCCAGCAGTTACGGGCTTCCCATCGAGCAGTACTTC	CASSYGLPIEQYF
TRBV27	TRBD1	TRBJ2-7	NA	TGTGCCAGCAGTCCTCTTGGACAGGTCGCCTCCTACGAGCAGTACTTC	CASSPLGQVASYEQYF
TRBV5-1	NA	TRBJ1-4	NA	TGCGCCAGCAGCTTGGCTGCGACTAGGGGTACAACTAATGAAAAACTGTTTTTT	CASSLAATRGTTNEKLFF